These 8 T cell receptor beta chains were all obtained from the same sample, sequenced in a study of T cell repertoires in cytomegalovirus infection. These TCRs' antigens remain unknown. TCRdb fed the reads into MiXCR, producing one record per CDR3 protein. Of just over 450,000 distinct CDR3 sequences in the sample, approximately 40% were seen once. Sequences were derived from cultured PBMCs, sampled from culture after CMV antigen stimulation. The receptors originated from a human donor in good health (CMV status not recorded). Some clones in this sample may be carry-over from other donors' samples.

The chain recombines TRBV20-1 with TRBJ2-1; D assignment may be TRBD1 or TRBD2 (6 bases each). Germline V gives CDR1 DFQATT, CDR2 SNEGSKA (reference sequence). Trimming cost V 6 bases and J 6 bases, with 18 bases left between them. This CDR3 comprises 14 residues. This CDR3 is CSAPGVGGSNEQFF. The CDR3 DNA reads as TGCAGTGCCCCAGGGGTCGGGGGCAGCAATGAGCAGTTCTTC.

The chain is built from TRBV11-2 and TRBJ2-5; the match to TRBD1 covers 8 bases. V lost 7 bases, J lost 4 bases, and 14 bases stayed unmatched. This CDR3 is 16 amino acids long. Germline CDR1 and CDR2: SGHAT and FQNNGV. CDR3 DNA sequence: TGTGCCAGCACCTTCGGACAGGGCCTCCTCAGAGAGACCCAGTACTTC. This translates into CASTFGQGLLRETQYF.

In its sample, this clonotype was seen a few times. The rearrangement joins TRBV5-4 to TRBJ2-7; weak D call: TRBD2 (6 bases). Trimming shortened V by 10 bases and J by 6 bases, and 23 bases separated the two germline ends. Per germline, CDR1 SGHNT and CDR2 YYREEE (reference sequence). The CDR3 spans 14 residues. This CDR3 reads CAWRVGAGTSEQYF. The CDR3 coding sequence is TGTGCCTGGCGCGTCGGGGCGGGAACGAGCGAGCAGTACTTC.

V is TRBV14 and J is TRBJ1-1; D is ambiguous. This CDR3 comprises 16 residues. Germline V gives CDR1 SGHDN, CDR2 FVKESK. V lost 2 bases and J lost 0, with 13 bases in between. CDR3 residues: CASSQWAGNMNTEAFF. DNA for the CDR3: TGTGCCAGCAGCCAATGGGCCGGGAACATGAACACTGAAGCTTTCTTT.

The CDR3 sequence: CASSPTRGRGETQYF. In DNA, the CDR3 is TGTGCCAGCAGCCCCACCCGAGGGAGGGGGGAGACCCAGTACTTC. The chain joins TRBV7-9 to TRBJ2-5; D may be TRBD2 (7 bases). Germline lookup yields CDR1 SEHNR and CDR2 FQNEAQ (reference sequence). Between the trimmed V and J ends, which lost 5 bases and 5 bases, there was a span of 18 bases. The CDR3 is made up of 15 amino acids.

This clonotype was seen a few times. The chain recombines TRBV7-2 with TRBJ2-3; tentatively, D is TRBD2 (5 bases). The V gene's germline CDR1 is SGHTA and CDR2 FQGNSA. V shed 0 bases and J shed 2 bases, with 9 bases lying between them. The CDR3 loop spans 15 amino acids. The DNA of the CDR3 is TGTGCCAGCAGCTTAGCCACCGGGGTCACAGATACGCAGTATTTT. Its translation: CASSLATGVTDTQYF.

This chain connects TRBV11-2 to TRBJ2-5; D is possibly TRBD2 (6 bases). V dropped 4 bases and J dropped 1 base, with 10 bases sitting between them. Germline V CDR1 and CDR2: SGHAT, FQNNGV. CDR3 length equals 14 residues. The CDR3 sequence is CASSSQRVQETQYF. In nucleotides, the CDR3 is TGTGCCAGCAGCTCCCAGCGGGTCCAAGAGACCCAGTACTTC.

The chain combines TRBV7-2 with TRBJ2-3, with D uncertain. Germline lookup yields CDR1 SGHTA and CDR2 FQGNSA. The length of the CDR3 is 11 residues. The V end lost 4 bases, the J end lost 6 bases, and 5 bases lay between the germline ends. The CDR3 coding sequence is TGTGCCAGCAGCTCCATCGATACGCAGTATTTT. Encoded protein: CASSSIDTQYF. Drawing the rest from reference TRBV7-2 and TRBJ2-3, the complete variable domain is GAGVSQSPSNKVTEKGKDVELRCDPISGHTALYWYRQSLGQGLEFLIYFQGNSAPDKSGLPSDRFSAERTGGSVSTLTIQRTQQEDSAVYLCASSSIDTQYFGPGTRLTVL.